The T cell receptor (beta chain) described here comes from a study of cytomegalovirus exposure and HLA in healthy donors. For the study at large: Earlier sequencing of some 190 million T cells yielded about 120 million unique TCR beta sequences.

Healthy individuals who donated bone marrow served as the donors. The CDR3 has 14 amino acids. V was pared by 7 bases and J by 0 bases, with 11 bases between. CDR1 is SGHNT, CDR2 YENEEA, per germline. With respect to this clone: Its specificity is unknown.

With 60 Vbeta and 13 Jbeta primers, the PCR was carried out. The protocol was immunoSEQ multiplex PCR, while the TCRdb copy is restricted to in-frame clones and leaves out a portion. The sample has approximately 110,000 clones. Findings and caveats of the study: One cluster of highly shared sequence variants probably arose as a sequencing artifact.

Sequenced input: PBMCs. The receptor's source is a man aged 50-59 years in good health and CMV-seronegative. The chain combines TRBV11-3 with TRBJ2-3, with a tentative D call TRBD1 (6 bases). CDR3 nucleotides: TGTGCCAGCACCCCGGGACAAAGCACAGATACGCAGTATTTT. Protein: CASTPGQSTDTQYF.